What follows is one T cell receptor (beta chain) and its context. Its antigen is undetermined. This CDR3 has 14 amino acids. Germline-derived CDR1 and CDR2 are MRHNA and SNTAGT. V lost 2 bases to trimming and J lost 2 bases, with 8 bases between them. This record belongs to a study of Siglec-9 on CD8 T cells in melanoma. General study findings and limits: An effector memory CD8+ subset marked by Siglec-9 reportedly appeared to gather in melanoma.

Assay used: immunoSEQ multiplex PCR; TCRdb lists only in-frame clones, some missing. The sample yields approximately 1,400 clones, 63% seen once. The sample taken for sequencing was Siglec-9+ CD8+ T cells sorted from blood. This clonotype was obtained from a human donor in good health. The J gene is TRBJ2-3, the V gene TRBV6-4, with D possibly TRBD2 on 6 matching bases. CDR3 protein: CASSDAGITDTQYF. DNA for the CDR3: TGTGCCAGCAGTGACGCGGGGATCACAGATACGCAGTATTTT.